These 29 T cell receptor beta chains were all obtained from the same sample, sequenced in a study of cytomegalovirus exposure and HLA in healthy donors. Both 60 Vbeta primers and 13 Jbeta primers went into the PCR. Here immunoSEQ multiplex PCR was the method, and the copy in TCRdb shows in-frame clones only, minus some. The data show more than 80,000 clones, roughly 76% seen once. Sequenced: PBMCs. The origin of the receptors is a human donor in good health.

This clone was seen a handful of times. The V call is TRBV29-1, the J call TRBJ2-6; TRBD1 is a possible D gene (7 bases). The CDR3 runs 15 residues. Per the germline V gene, CDR1 is SQVTM and CDR2 is ANQGSEA. The V and J ends lost 6 bases and 0 bases respectively, with 12 bases between them. The chain's CDR3 is CSVRDSNSGANVLTF. CDR3 coding DNA: TGCAGCGTGCGGGACAGCAACTCTGGGGCCAACGTCCTGACTTTC.

This sequence joins TRBV25-1 and TRBJ1-5; tentative D call: TRBD1 (5 bases). This CDR3 has 15 residues. Germline loops: CDR1 MGHDK, CDR2 SYGVNS. The germline V and J ends were trimmed by 6 bases and 2 bases, with 14 bases remaining between them. The CDR3 DNA is TGTGCCAGCAGCGACCCTAAGACAGGCAATCAGCCCCAGCATTTT. This sequence encodes CASSDPKTGNQPQHF.

The J gene is TRBJ2-5, the V gene TRBV27, with a possible D match to TRBD1 (6 bases). Trimming removed 4 bases from V and 5 bases from J, with 11 bases in between. The germline CDR1 and CDR2 sequences are MNHEY and SMNVEV (reference sequence). The CDR3 consists of 13 residues. As DNA, the CDR3 is TGTGCCAGCAGTTACAGGGTAGGGGAGACCCAGTACTTC. Translation: CASSYRVGETQYF.

The chain combines TRBV7-2 with TRBJ2-1; D remains unclear. CDR1 and CDR2 from the germline V gene are SGHTA and FQGNSA. Trimming removed 1 base from V and 4 bases from J, with 5 bases in between. The CDR3 has 13 amino acids. CDR3 sequence reads: CASSLVEYNEQFF. DNA of the CDR3: TGTGCCAGCAGCTTAGTGGAGTACAATGAGCAGTTCTTC.

The chain carries TRBV5-1 and TRBJ1-1; a possible D gene is TRBD1 (6 bases). The CDR3 has 15 residues. Germline loops: CDR1 SGHRS, CDR2 YFSETQ. Trimming took off 3 bases at V and 1 base at J, with 13 bases between the two ends. The CDR3: CASSSRPTGNTEAFF. In DNA form, the CDR3 reads TGCGCCAGCAGCTCCAGGCCGACAGGGAACACTGAAGCTTTCTTT.

The gene calls are TRBV7-2 and TRBJ2-7; 9 bases fit TRBD2. CDR3 length equals 14 residues. Germline V gene lookup returns CDR1 SGHTA and CDR2 FQGNSA. V shed 5 bases, J shed 3 bases, and the junction held 5 bases outside the gene matches. The CDR3 DNA reads as TGTGCCAGCAGCCCCCTAGCGGGAAACTACGAGCAGTACTTC. Translating gives CASSPLAGNYEQYF.

Only a few counts were recorded for this clone. The chain employs TRBV6-5 and TRBJ1-1, with 7 bases identical to TRBD1. In germline, CDR1 is MNHEY, CDR2 SVGAGI. The CDR3 runs to 15 residues. Germline trimming cut 3 bases from V and 6 bases from J; bases unmatched to any gene: 10. The chain's CDR3 is CASSYSNRGNAEAFF. The CDR3 DNA reads as TGTGCCAGCAGTTATAGTAACAGGGGTAACGCTGAAGCTTTCTTT.

The chain carries TRBV5-6 and TRBJ2-7; 7 positions match TRBD1. The CDR3 spans 14 residues. J lost 3 bases, V lost 2 bases, and 5 bases had no gene match. Germline values: CDR1 SGHDT, CDR2 YYEEEE. DNA of the CDR3: TGTGCCAGCAGCTTACCGGGACAGAACTACGAGCAGTACTTC. It yields the protein CASSLPGQNYEQYF. The full variable domain, completed using reference TRBV5-6 and TRBJ2-7, is DAGVTQSPTHLIKTRGQQVTLRCSPKSGHDTVSWYQQALGQGPQFIFQYYEEEERQRGNFPDRFSGHQFPNYSSELNVNALLLGDSALYLCASSLPGQNYEQYFGPGTRLTVT.

The chain is built from TRBV10-1 and TRBJ1-1; no clear D gene. The V and J ends lost 0 bases and 0 bases respectively, with 14 bases between them. Germline values: CDR1 WNHNN, CDR2 SYGVQD (reference sequence). The CDR3 covers 17 residues. CDR3 nucleotide sequence: TGCGCCAGCAGTGAGTCTGGGTCTATGAGGATGAACACTGAAGCTTTCTTT. Protein: CASSESGSMRMNTEAFF.

The chain recombines TRBV15 with TRBJ1-4, with D maybe TRBD1 (5 bases). This CDR3 is 15 amino acids long. V was pared by 5 bases and J by 2 bases, with 12 bases between. Germline V gene data show CDR1 as LNHNV and CDR2 as YYDKDF (reference sequence). CDR3 bases: TGTGCCACCAGCCTCCGGGGGGGGACTAATGAAAAACTGTTTTTT. Its protein is CATSLRGGTNEKLFF.

The chain carries TRBV5-6 and TRBJ2-7; 11 nucleotides line up with TRBD2. The CDR3 sequence is 16 residues long. The ends lost 2 bases at V and 6 bases at J; junction bases unmatched: 10. Per germline, CDR1 SGHDT and CDR2 YYEEEE. CDR3 coding DNA: TGTGCCAGCAGCTTCGAGACTAGCGGGATTAAGCGCGAGCAGTACTTC. Protein: CASSFETSGIKREQYF.

This rearrangement joins TRBV5-4 to TRBJ1-5, with D possibly matching TRBD1 (5 bases). The CDR3 has 14 amino acids. The germline V gene encodes CDR1 SGHNT and CDR2 YYREEE (reference sequence). V lost 2 bases and J 3 bases, leaving 9 bases between the germline ends. The CDR3 loop is CASSLPGFNQPQHF. The DNA for the CDR3 is TGTGCCAGCAGCTTACCAGGGTTCAATCAGCCCCAGCATTTT.

The gene calls are TRBV9 and TRBJ1-5, with 7 positions matching TRBD1. V was pared by 0 bases and J by 5 bases, with 5 bases of the junction left unmatched. Germline V gene lookup returns CDR1 SGDLS and CDR2 YYNGEE. This CDR3 has 15 amino acids. CDR3: CASSVGGDRDQPQHF. CDR3 coding DNA: TGTGCCAGCAGCGTAGGGGGGGACAGAGATCAGCCCCAGCATTTT. The whole variable domain, remainder taken from reference TRBV9 and TRBJ1-5, is DSGVTQTPKHLITATGQRVTLRCSPRSGDLSVYWYQQSLDQGLQFLIQYYNGEERAKGNILERFSAQQFPDLHSELNLSSLELGDSALYFCASSVGGDRDQPQHFGDGTRLSIL.

The chain employs TRBV5-8 and TRBJ2-3; TRBD2 matches at 10 bases. This CDR3 contains 16 residues. Germline values: CDR1 SGHTS, CDR2 YDEGEE. The J segment lost 4 bases and the V segment lost 0 bases, leaving 5 bases of the junction unmatched. The DNA of the CDR3 is TGTGCCAGCAGCTTGGTAGCGGGGGGCCAAGCAGATACGCAGTATTTT. It encodes CASSLVAGGQADTQYF.

The chain is built from TRBV30 and TRBJ1-1; tentatively, D is TRBD1 (5 bases). This CDR3 contains 12 residues. Looked up from germline, CDR1 is GTSNPN and CDR2 is SVGIG (reference sequence). Trimming shortened V by 4 bases and J by 1 base, and 7 bases separated the two germline ends. The CDR3 region is CAWTGQNTEAFF. In DNA, the CDR3 is TGTGCCTGGACAGGGCAGAACACTGAAGCTTTCTTT. Full variable domain (missing parts from reference TRBV30 and TRBJ1-1): SQTIHQWPATLVQPVGSPLSLECTVEGTSNPNLYWYRQAAGRGLQLLFYSVGIGQISSEVPQNLSASRPQDRQFILSSKKLLLSDSGFYLCAWTGQNTEAFFGQGTRLTVV.

This clone was observed a few times. The chain recombines TRBV19 with TRBJ1-5; no definite D call. Germline V gene lookup returns CDR1 LNHDA and CDR2 SQIVND (reference sequence). The V gene lost 4 bases and the J gene lost 5 bases, with 6 bases spanning the gap. The CDR3 runs 12 residues. The CDR3 is CASSTLDQPQHF. The CDR3 DNA follows: TGTGCCAGTAGTACCTTAGATCAGCCCCAGCATTTT. The whole variable domain, filled in from reference TRBV19 and TRBJ1-5, reads DGGITQSPKYLFRKEGQNVTLSCEQNLNHDAMYWYRQDPGQGLRLIYYSQIVNDFQKGDIAEGYSVSREKKESFPLTVTSAQKNPTAFYLCASSTLDQPQHFGDGTRLSIL.

The chain is built from TRBV5-6 and TRBJ1-1; 8 bases map to TRBD1. V was pared by 4 bases and J by 1 base, with 9 bases of the junction left unmatched. CDR3 size: 16 residues. Germline CDR1 and CDR2: SGHDT and YYEEEE. CDR3 protein: CASSSGQGRPNTEAFF. CDR3 sequence (DNA): TGTGCCAGCAGCAGCGGACAGGGACGACCGAACACTGAAGCTTTCTTT.

The V call is TRBV11-2, the J call TRBJ2-7, with 11 positions matching TRBD2. Germline V gives CDR1 SGHAT, CDR2 FQNNGV. Trimming removed 5 bases from V and 3 bases from J; junction bases left unmatched: 12. This CDR3 has 17 residues. CDR3 nucleotide sequence: TGTGCCAGCAGCCTTGGGACTACAACTAGCGGGAGCTACGAGCAGTACTTC. Encoded protein: CASSLGTTTSGSYEQYF.

The chain is built from TRBV6-1 and TRBJ1-4; 9 bases align to TRBD1. The CDR3 runs to 13 residues. Unmatched junction bases numbered 4, after V lost 6 bases and J lost 8 bases. Germline CDR1 MNHNS, CDR2 SASEGT. The CDR3 DNA reads as TGTGCCAGCAGCGAGGACAGGGGCGAAAAACTGTTTTTT. It specifies CASSEDRGEKLFF.

The chain recombines TRBV7-9 with TRBJ2-2; D is perhaps TRBD1 (5 bases). The CDR3 consists of 13 residues. Germline loops: CDR1 SEHNR, CDR2 FQNEAQ (reference sequence). V shed 2 bases and J shed 6 bases, with 7 bases lying between them. In DNA form, the CDR3 reads TGTGCCAGCAGCTTAAAACAGGCCGGGGAGCTGTTTTTT. It codes for CASSLKQAGELFF.

The J gene is TRBJ2-2, the V gene TRBV5-1; D uncertain. The CDR3 is 13 amino acids. CDR1 and CDR2 from the germline V gene are SGHRS and YFSETQ. The germline V and J ends were trimmed by 4 bases and 5 bases, with 9 bases remaining between them. This CDR3 is CASSAGYTGELFF. The CDR3 DNA sequence: TGCGCCAGCAGCGCCGGGTATACCGGGGAGCTGTTTTTT.

CDR3 sequence: CASSIRGFERYSYNEQFF. The CDR3 DNA follows: TGTGCCAGTAGTATTCGGGGTTTCGAGCGCTACTCCTACAATGAGCAGTTCTTC. The chain recombines TRBV19 with TRBJ2-1; a possible D gene is TRBD2 (5 bases). V lost 3 bases, J lost 0 bases, and 18 bases lay in between. The CDR3 has 18 residues. Per germline, CDR1 LNHDA and CDR2 SQIVND (reference sequence).

The V call is TRBV5-1, the J call TRBJ2-2, with 7 positions matching TRBD2. Unmatched junction bases numbered 3, after V lost 0 bases and J lost 7 bases. CDR3 length equals 14 residues. Per the germline V gene, CDR1 is SGHRS and CDR2 is YFSETQ. In DNA form, the CDR3 reads TGCGCCAGCAGCTTGGTCCTAGCGGACGGGGAGCTGTTTTTT. This codes for CASSLVLADGELFF.

The chain recombines TRBV5-1 with TRBJ2-1, with 7 positions matching TRBD1. After removal of 0 bases from V and 8 bases from J, the junction contained 8 bases not matched to a gene. Germline V gene lookup returns CDR1 SGHRS and CDR2 YFSETQ. The CDR3 loop spans 15 amino acids. CDR3 loop: CASSLEGAPQDEQFF. CDR3 nucleotide sequence: TGCGCCAGCAGCTTGGAGGGGGCCCCGCAGGATGAGCAGTTCTTC.

A single count supports this clone. The chain links TRBV12-5 to TRBJ1-2; the D is unclear. Germline-derived CDR1 and CDR2 are LGHNT and FRNRAP. V was pared by 2 bases and J by 1 base, with 11 bases between. The CDR3 covers 15 residues. This CDR3 reads CASGLSAAYNYGYTF. Here the CDR3 DNA reads TGTGCTAGTGGTTTGTCCGCGGCTTATAACTATGGCTACACCTTC.

This clone was observed once. V usage is TRBV2 and J usage is TRBJ1-3, with 7 positions matching TRBD1. The ends lost 6 bases at V and 1 base at J; junction bases unmatched: 6. This CDR3 contains 15 residues. The germline V gene has CDR1 SNHLY and CDR2 FYNNEI. The CDR3 sequence is CASRGQTVSGNTIYF. The CDR3 DNA sequence: TGTGCCAGCAGGGGACAGACAGTATCTGGAAACACCATATATTTT.

The genes are TRBV5-1 and TRBJ2-7, with TRBD2 matching 13 bases. The germline V gene encodes CDR1 SGHRS and CDR2 YFSETQ. This CDR3 is built from 14 residues. The ends lost 4 bases at V and 5 bases at J; junction bases unmatched: 3. CDR3 in amino acids: CASSTSGRADEQYF. The CDR3 DNA reads as TGCGCCAGCAGCACTAGCGGGAGGGCCGACGAGCAGTACTTC. The full variable domain, completed using reference TRBV5-1 and TRBJ2-7, is KAGVTQTPRYLIKTRGQQVTLSCSPISGHRSVSWYQQTPGQGLQFLFEYFSETQRNKGNFPGRFSGRQFSNSRSEMNVSTLELGDSALYLCASSTSGRADEQYFGPGTRLTVT.

The chain is built from TRBV30 and TRBJ1-1, with TRBD1 identical over 8 bases. The CDR3 is 12 residues long. V trimming: 3 bases; J trimming: 4 bases; junction bases outside the gene matches: 1. The germline CDR1 and CDR2 sequences are GTSNPN and SVGIG (reference sequence). The chain's CDR3 is CAWSDRGTEAFF. For the CDR3, the DNA is TGTGCCTGGAGCGACAGGGGCACTGAAGCTTTCTTT.

This clone occurred a few times. The chain uses TRBV6-5 and TRBJ1-1; perhaps TRBD1 as D (6 bases). This CDR3 contains 15 residues. Germline CDR1 MNHEY, CDR2 SVGAGI. V shed 6 bases and J shed 4 bases, with 18 bases lying between them. CDR3 region: CASSKQGIKGTEAFF. CDR3 in DNA: TGTGCCAGCAGCAAACAGGGCATTAAGGGCACTGAAGCTTTCTTT.